A selection of T cell receptor beta chains follows, all from one sample in a study of OX40 agonist ivuxolimab in advanced cancers. Profiling relied on immunoSEQ multiplex PCR, and the TCRdb table lists in-frame clones only, not all of them. Found here are roughly 56,000 clones, 84% of them singletons; the top ten hold 4.6%. The specimen was CD4+ or CD8+ T cells sorted from blood, collected in a trial of the OX40 agonist ivuxolimab. These receptors all stem from an adult with an advanced solid tumor such as melanoma, head and neck, liver or kidney cancer. The CDR3 runs from the conserved cysteine through the conserved F or W. A D gene is named only where the DNA matches it firmly. Size is stated for part of the rows, as once, few or many counts, or as a class when the clone is expanded.

cdr3_aa cdr3_nt v_call clone_size j_call d_call
CAWSSGSYEQYF TGTGCCTGGAGTTCAGGCAGCTACGAGCAGTACTTC TRBV30 . TRBJ2-7 .
CATSPRLNTEAFF TGTGCCACCTCACCCCGCCTGAACACTGAAGCTTTCTTT TRBV19 . TRBJ1-1 .
CASSFRGTDTQYF TGTGCCAGCAGCTTCCGGGGCACAGATACGCAGTATTTT TRBV11-3 . TRBJ2-3 .
CASSIRRGQGGEKLFF TGTGCCAGCAGCATTAGAAGAGGACAGGGAGGTGAAAAACTGTTTTTT TRBV7-6 . TRBJ1-4 TRBD1
CASSLGGGGPNTGELFF TGTGCCAGCAGCTTAGGTGGCGGGGGGCCTAACACCGGGGAGCTGTTTTTT TRBV7-8 once TRBJ2-2 TRBD2
CAWSTTGARARGSGNTIYF TGTGCCTGGAGTACTACAGGCGCCAGGGCTCGGGGCTCAGGAAACACCATATATTTT TRBV30 . TRBJ1-3 .
CASSESPGREQYF TGTGCCAGCAGTGAATCCCCAGGGAGGGAGCAGTACTTC TRBV6-1 . TRBJ2-7 .
CASSYLGGAEQYF TGTGCCAGCAGTTACCTAGGGGGCGCCGAGCAGTACTTC TRBV6-5 medium-sized TRBJ2-7 TRBD1
CASSLSGASGRTSANEQFF TGTGCCAGCAGCTTGTCGGGGGCTAGCGGGAGGACTTCTGCCAATGAGCAGTTCTTC TRBV11-2 . TRBJ2-1 TRBD2
CASSYRLAGKLNEQFF TGTGCCAGCAGTTACCGACTAGCGGGGAAACTGAATGAGCAGTTCTTC TRBV28 once TRBJ2-1 TRBD2
CASSIVGTNTGELFF TGTGCCAGTAGTATAGTAGGCACCAACACCGGGGAGCTGTTTTTT TRBV19 . TRBJ2-2 .
CASSLGGDGYTF TGTGCCAGCAGCTTAGGAGGCGATGGCTACACCTTC TRBV11-2 few TRBJ1-2 .
CASSISFDRVYEQYF TGTGCCAGTAGTATTTCTTTTGACAGGGTCTACGAGCAGTACTTC TRBV19 . TRBJ2-7 TRBD1
CASSPRGAGGAQYEQFF TGTGCCAGCAGCCCCCGAGGGGCGGGGGGGGCGCAATATGAGCAGTTCTTC TRBV7-8 once TRBJ2-1 TRBD2
CASSLGSSDTGELFF TGCGCCAGCAGCTTGGGTTCCAGTGACACCGGGGAGCTGTTTTTT TRBV5-1 few TRBJ2-2 .
CASSEDQGDGTEAFF TGTGCCAGCAGCGAGGACCAGGGGGATGGCACTGAAGCTTTCTTT TRBV9 . TRBJ1-1 TRBD1
CASSEEQGGTEAFF TGTGCCAGCAGTGAGGAACAGGGGGGGACTGAAGCTTTCTTT TRBV2 . TRBJ1-1 TRBD1
CASSRGGAEDTQYF TGTGCCAGCAGCCGTGGGGGGGCCGAAGATACGCAGTATTTT TRBV7-8 . TRBJ2-3 .
CASSEGPAVAGSYEQYF TGTGCCAGCAGTGAAGGCCCGGCGGTAGCGGGGTCCTATGAGCAGTACTTC TRBV6-1 . TRBJ2-7 TRBD2
CASSFFGTSGRFTDTQYF TGTGCCAGCAGCTTCTTCGGGACTAGCGGGAGGTTCACAGATACGCAGTATTTT TRBV5-6 . TRBJ2-3 TRBD2
CASSTTWDYRTDTQYF TGTGCCAGCAGCACCACCTGGGACTACCGCACAGATACGCAGTATTTT TRBV2 . TRBJ2-3 TRBD2
CASSLVPSGSTDTQYF TGTGCCAGCAGCTTAGTCCCTAGCGGGAGCACAGATACGCAGTATTTT TRBV7-2 . TRBJ2-3 TRBD2
CASSQAIGTSGYEQYF TGCGCCAGCAGCCAAGCTATCGGGACTAGCGGCTACGAGCAGTACTTC TRBV4-1 . TRBJ2-7 TRBD2
CATSSLGGLGEKLFF TGTGCCACCAGCAGCCTGGGGGGTCTGGGAGAAAAACTGTTTTTT TRBV15 . TRBJ1-4 .
CASSQENNQPQHF TGTGCCAGCAGCCAAGAGAACAATCAGCCCCAGCATTTT TRBV9 . TRBJ1-5 .
CASRLGGDSGNTIYF TGTGCCAGCAGACTAGGGGGAGACAGTGGAAACACCATATATTTT TRBV6-1 . TRBJ1-3 .
CASSDPQISNQPQHF TGTGCCAGCAGTGATCCACAGATTAGCAATCAGCCCCAGCATTTT TRBV2 few TRBJ1-5 .
CASPRDEAFF TGCGCCAGCCCGCGCGATGAAGCTTTCTTT TRBV23-1 . TRBJ1-1 .
CASSLGLAGGPLRETQYF TGTGCCAGCAGCTTAGGACTAGCGGGAGGGCCATTGCGAGAGACCCAGTACTTC TRBV7-9 few TRBJ2-5 TRBD2
CASSLARTSGSSF TGTGCCAGCAGTTTAGCCCGGACTAGCGGGAGTTCGTTC TRBV28 . TRBJ2-7 TRBD2
CASSFSQGGGEQFF TGTGCCAGCAGCTTTAGTCAGGGGGGTGGTGAGCAGTTCTTC TRBV7-6 . TRBJ2-1 .
CASSPTLTSGVGDTQYF TGTGCCAGCTCACCGACGTTGACTAGCGGCGTGGGAGATACGCAGTATTTT TRBV18 few TRBJ2-3 TRBD2
CASSDSGTKNTEAFF TGTGCCAGCAGCGATAGTGGGACAAAGAACACTGAAGCTTTCTTT TRBV7-9 once TRBJ1-1 .
CASSLAGGGTEAFF TGTGCCAGCAGCTTAGCAGGGGGCGGCACTGAAGCTTTCTTT TRBV13 . TRBJ1-1 TRBD1
CASSYRRLAGTYEQYF TGTGCCAGCAGTTACCGTAGACTAGCGGGTACCTACGAGCAGTACTTC TRBV6-5 . TRBJ2-7 TRBD2
CASSYVRGNEQFF TGTGCCAGCAGTTACGTAAGGGGTAATGAGCAGTTCTTC TRBV6-6 . TRBJ2-1 .
CASSIPASGTDTQYF TGTGCCAGTAGTATACCAGCCAGCGGCACAGATACGCAGTATTTT TRBV19 . TRBJ2-3 .
CASSWEGADEQYF TGTGCCAGCAGCTGGGAGGGGGCTGACGAGCAGTACTTC TRBV9 . TRBJ2-7 .
CASSFPSGHNEQFF TGTGCCAGCAGTTTTCCTAGCGGGCACAATGAGCAGTTCTTC TRBV28 . TRBJ2-1 TRBD2
CATSSRTSGRPNTGELFF TGTGCCACCAGCAGCCGGACTAGCGGGAGACCGAACACCGGGGAGCTGTTTTTT TRBV15 few TRBJ2-2 TRBD2
CASSYAALAGVDEQFF TGTGCCAGCAGTTACGCCGCACTAGCGGGAGTCGATGAGCAGTTCTTC TRBV6-5 few TRBJ2-1 TRBD2
CASSPTGNTEAFF TGTGCCAGCTCACCTACAGGGAACACTGAAGCTTTCTTT TRBV18 once TRBJ1-1 .
CASSPRSGTGVDTQYF TGTGCCAGCAGCCCCCGGTCCGGGACAGGGGTGGATACGCAGTATTTT TRBV5-4 . TRBJ2-3 TRBD1
CASSWSGYSNSPLHF TGTGCCAGCAGCTGGTCAGGGTATAGTAATTCACCCCTCCACTTT TRBV5-4 few TRBJ1-6 .
CASSPTSGGETQYF TGTGCCAGCAGCCCCACTAGCGGGGGGGAGACCCAGTACTTC TRBV4-2 . TRBJ2-5 TRBD2
CASTLGGSNNSPLHF TGTGCCAGCACCCTCGGGGGCTCTAATAATTCACCCCTCCACTTT TRBV6-6 . TRBJ1-6 .
CASSEFSSPGELFF TGTGCCAGCAGTGAATTTAGCTCCCCCGGGGAGCTGTTTTTT TRBV2 . TRBJ2-2 .
CASTVTGGTDTQYF TGTGCCAGCACAGTCACAGGAGGAACAGATACGCAGTATTTT TRBV6-1 . TRBJ2-3 .
CASTDREGRRYGYTF TGTGCCAGTACCGACCGGGAGGGAAGAAGATATGGCTACACCTTC TRBV19 . TRBJ1-2 .
CAIRQGPNTGELFF TGTGCCATTAGACAGGGTCCGAACACCGGGGAGCTGTTTTTT TRBV10-3 . TRBJ2-2 TRBD1
CASSLGGTDTQYF TGTGCCAGCAGTTTGGGAGGGACAGATACGCAGTATTTT TRBV28 . TRBJ2-3 TRBD2
CASSFATPFGAEAFF TGTGCCAGCAGTTTCGCGACCCCGTTTGGCGCTGAAGCTTTCTTT TRBV27 . TRBJ1-1 .
CAIHGEADTQYF TGTGCCATACATGGGGAGGCTGATACGCAGTATTTT TRBV10-3 . TRBJ2-3 .
CATASRGPDTQYF TGTGCCACCGCTTCGAGGGGTCCAGATACGCAGTATTTT TRBV6-5 . TRBJ2-3 .
CSVDGGGRNTIYF TGCAGCGTTGACGGGGGAGGAAGAAACACCATATATTTT TRBV29-1 . TRBJ1-3 .
CSVVPTGMNTEAFF TGCAGCGTGGTCCCGACAGGGATGAACACTGAAGCTTTCTTT TRBV29-1 once TRBJ1-1 TRBD1
CASSLGGASSTDTQYF TGTGCCAGCAGTTTGGGCGGGGCCTCCTCCACAGATACGCAGTATTTT TRBV28 . TRBJ2-3 .
CASSLQAGAYNEQFF TGTGCCAGCAGCTTACAAGCGGGAGCCTACAATGAGCAGTTCTTC TRBV11-2 . TRBJ2-1 TRBD2
CAWTNLARNRGGTWQPQHF TGTGCCTGGACTAACCTCGCTCGTAACAGGGGAGGGACTTGGCAGCCCCAGCATTTT TRBV30 once TRBJ1-5 TRBD1